The next 5 T cell receptor beta chains were all read from a single sample in a study of shared clonotypes between healthy human individuals. The data were produced by immunoSEQ multiplex PCR, yet TCRdb's version contains in-frame clones alone and is incomplete. The repertoire holds some 2.4 million clones, with approximately 93% as singletons. Material for sequencing was naive CD4+ T cells from PBMCs. Subset meaning: CD45RA+ positively selected. Source of these receptors: a man younger than 35 in good health. Some clones in this sample may be carry-over from other donors' samples.

The chain joins TRBV5-6 to TRBJ2-2; 8 bases map to TRBD2. Unmatched junction bases numbered 2, after V lost 0 bases and J lost 4 bases. The CDR3 consists of 15 residues. Germline-derived CDR1 and CDR2 are SGHDT and YYEEEE. The chain's CDR3 is CASSLALAATGELFF. In DNA, the CDR3 is TGTGCCAGCAGCTTGGCACTAGCGGCCACCGGGGAGCTGTTTTTT.

J is TRBJ1-4 and V is TRBV28; 12 nucleotides align to TRBD1. CDR1 is MDHEN, CDR2 SYDVKM, per germline. Trimming cost V 5 bases and J 10 bases; bases outside gene matches: 8. The CDR3 extends over 15 amino acids. This chain's CDR3 is CASSNRDRGRGKLFF. CDR3 in DNA: TGTGCCAGCAGTAACCGGGACAGGGGGCGCGGAAAACTGTTTTTT.

The rearrangement joins TRBV19 to TRBJ2-2; D may match TRBD1 or TRBD2 (5 bases each). Germline CDR1 LNHDA, CDR2 SQIVND (reference sequence). The CDR3 has 12 residues. The CDR3 is CAYEGPTGELFF. For the CDR3, the DNA is TGTGCGTATGAGGGGCCGACCGGGGAGCTGTTTTTT.

The J gene is TRBJ2-1, the V gene TRBV11-3; unclear D gene. In germline, CDR1 is SGHNT, CDR2 YENEEA. CDR3 length: 13 residues. Trimming left V 4 bases short and J 5 bases short, with 9 bases between. This CDR3 is CASSSKPDNEQFF. The DNA of the CDR3 is TGTGCCAGCAGCTCCAAACCGGACAATGAGCAGTTCTTC.

The chain uses TRBV7-8 and TRBJ2-1; D unclear. The germline V gene has CDR1 SGHVS and CDR2 FQNEAQ. The CDR3 totals 14 residues. The V end lost 3 bases, the J end lost 9 bases, and 15 bases lay between the germline ends. CDR3 region: CASSFRLADTEQFF. The CDR3 bases are TGTGCCAGCAGCTTCCGATTGGCGGATACTGAGCAGTTCTTC. The full variable domain, with the rest looked up from reference TRBV7-8 and TRBJ2-1, is GAGVSQSPRYKVAKRGQDVALRCDPISGHVSLFWYQQALGQGPEFLTYFQNEAQLDKSGLPSDRFFAERPEGSVSTLKIQRTQQEDSAVYLCASSFRLADTEQFFGPGTRLTVL.